The clone carrying this TCR beta chain was counted a few times. These data come from a study of identical twins. Each CDR3 protein gets one entry after TCRdb re-called the 5' RACE reads with MiXCR. The sample lists 1.5 million to 2 million distinct CDR3 sequences; about 31% were seen once. CDR1 is LGHDT, CDR2 YNNKEL, per germline (reference sequence). V was pared by 1 base and J by 4 bases, with 11 bases between. The CDR3 covers 15 residues. The source is a newborn girl in good health. The chain is built from TRBV3-1 and TRBJ2-1, with no clear D. What was sequenced was cord blood. The CDR3 bases are TGTGCCAGCAGCCAAGTGGCAGGAGAATACAATGAGCAGTTCTTC. It specifies CASSQVAGEYNEQFF.